This T cell receptor (beta chain) was captured in a study of identical twins. This clonotype was seen more than once but under ten times. TCRdb reprocessed the 5' RACE reads via MiXCR and lists one record per CDR3 protein. The profile covers about 920,000 distinct CDR3 sequences, with 9% to 15% appearing a single time and under 2% taken by the ten largest. The CDR3 spans 14 residues. Trimming pared 2 bases from V and 1 base from J, leaving 8 bases between. Germline V lookup: CDR1 MNHEY, CDR2 SVGAGI. The sample was also linked to a second study, of yellow fever vaccine responses in identical twins.

The J gene is TRBJ1-2, the V gene TRBV6-5; D is undetermined. The sequenced sample consisted of PBMCs. The sequence was collected from a young woman in good health. This CDR3 reads CASSYTNDNYGYTF. For the CDR3, the DNA is TGTGCCAGCAGTTACACCAACGATAACTATGGCTACACCTTC.